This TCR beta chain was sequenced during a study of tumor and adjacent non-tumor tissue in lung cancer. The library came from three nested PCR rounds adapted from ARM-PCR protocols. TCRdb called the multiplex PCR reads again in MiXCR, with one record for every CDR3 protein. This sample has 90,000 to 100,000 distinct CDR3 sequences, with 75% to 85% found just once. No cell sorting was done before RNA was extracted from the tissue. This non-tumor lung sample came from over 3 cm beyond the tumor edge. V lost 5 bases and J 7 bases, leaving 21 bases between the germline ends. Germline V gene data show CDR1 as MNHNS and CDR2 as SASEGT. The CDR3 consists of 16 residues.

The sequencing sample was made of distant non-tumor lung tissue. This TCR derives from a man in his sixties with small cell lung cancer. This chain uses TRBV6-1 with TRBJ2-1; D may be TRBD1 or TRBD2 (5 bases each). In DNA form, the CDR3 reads TGTGCCAGCAGTCCGAACCGCGAGAGGGGCGTGAATGAGCAGTTCTTC. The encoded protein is CASSPNRERGVNEQFF.